Below are 26 T cell receptor beta chains sequenced from a single sample in a study of T cell changes during pregnancy in multiple sclerosis. The method was immunoSEQ multiplex PCR; TCRdb's version includes in-frame clones alone and lacks a portion of them. The data show approximately 40,000 clones, around 92% seen once. Material: CD8+ T cells from peripheral blood mononuclear cells, obtained in the third trimester of pregnancy. These receptors originate from a female donor with multiple sclerosis, enrolled in a pregnancy study.

The J gene is TRBJ2-7, the V gene TRBV7-6; a possible D gene is TRBD1 (6 bases). Germline-derived CDR1 and CDR2 are SGHVS and FNYEAQ. V lost 5 bases to trimming and J lost 3 bases, with 11 bases between them. The CDR3 is 13 amino acids. The CDR3 nucleotides are TGTGCCAGCAGCCTAGGGACACTCTACGAGCAGTACTTC. Its protein product is CASSLGTLYEQYF.

This chain joins TRBV5-1 and TRBJ1-1; 9 nucleotides agree with TRBD1. The V and J ends lost 0 bases and 4 bases, in that order; junction bases with no gene match: 7. The CDR3 consists of 16 residues. From germline, CDR1 is SGHRS and CDR2 YFSETQ. CDR3 sequence reads: CASSLVQGAGVTEAFF. In DNA, the CDR3 is TGCGCCAGCAGCTTGGTACAGGGGGCGGGGGTCACTGAAGCTTTCTTT.

The chain joins TRBV5-1 to TRBJ2-3; 16 bases line up with TRBD2. The CDR3 contains 18 residues. Germline CDR1 is SGHRS and CDR2 is YFSETQ. The V and J ends lost 4 bases and 1 base, in that order; junction bases with no gene match: 6. The CDR3 loop is CASSVGLAGGSGTDTQYF. CDR3 nucleotides: TGCGCCAGCAGCGTGGGACTAGCGGGGGGGTCCGGCACAGATACGCAGTATTTT. Based on the CDR3 plus reference TRBV5-1 and TRBJ2-3, the full variable domain is KAGVTQTPRYLIKTRGQQVTLSCSPISGHRSVSWYQQTPGQGLQFLFEYFSETQRNKGNFPGRFSGRQFSNSRSEMNVSTLELGDSALYLCASSVGLAGGSGTDTQYFGPGTRLTVL.

The chain recombines TRBV6-1 with TRBJ1-2; the D gene is possibly TRBD1 (6 bases). The germline CDR1 and CDR2 sequences are MNHNS and SASEGT. V dropped 9 bases and J dropped 14 bases, with 13 bases sitting between them. The CDR3 covers 9 residues. Written as DNA, the CDR3 is TGTGCCAGTACAGGGTTATTGACCTTC. Residues: CASTGLLTF.

This chain links TRBV4-1 with TRBJ1-5; TRBD1 matches 9 bases. Germline CDR1 reads MGHRA; CDR2 reads YSYEKL. The V gene end was trimmed by 4 bases and the J gene end by 0 bases; junction bases not matched to a gene: 4. This CDR3 is built from 16 residues. The CDR3 loop is CASSPRDRVSNQPQHF. The CDR3 DNA reads as TGCGCCAGCAGCCCCCGGGACAGGGTTAGCAATCAGCCCCAGCATTTT.

The V call is TRBV4-1, the J call TRBJ2-7, with D uncertain. Germline loops: CDR1 MGHRA, CDR2 YSYEKL. The CDR3 runs 11 residues. Trimming removed 0 bases at V and 7 bases at J, with 4 bases between. The CDR3 loop reads CASSQDVEQYF. Written as DNA, the CDR3 is TGCGCCAGCAGCCAAGATGTAGAGCAGTACTTC.

The J gene is TRBJ1-2, the V gene TRBV27; 7 bases agree with TRBD1. J lost 8 bases, V lost 10 bases, and 16 bases had no gene match. The germline V gene has CDR1 MNHEY and CDR2 SMNVEV (reference sequence). The length of the CDR3 is 14 residues. The CDR3 coding sequence is TGTGCCACCGGTCTTAGAGGGGGCGCAAAGGGCTACACCTTC. This gives the protein CATGLRGGAKGYTF.

This clone was seen once. The chain has TRBV7-8 and TRBJ2-3; 12 bases line up with TRBD1. The CDR3 totals 16 residues. V shed 5 bases and J 2 bases; nucleotides not matched to a gene: 5. The germline CDR1 and CDR2 sequences are SGHVS and FQNEAQ. In DNA form, the CDR3 reads TGTGCCAGCAGCGTCCCGGGACAGGGGGCCACAGATACGCAGTATTTT. It encodes CASSVPGQGATDTQYF.

The rearrangement links TRBV6-5 to TRBJ1-5; D call uncertain. CDR3 size: 13 residues. Trimming took 2 bases from V and 4 from J, leaving 6 bases between them. Germline loops: CDR1 MNHEY, CDR2 SVGAGI. The CDR3 region is CASSYSQNQPQHF. Here the CDR3 DNA reads TGTGCCAGCAGTTACAGTCAGAATCAGCCCCAGCATTTT.

The chain uses TRBV7-6 and TRBJ2-6; 9 positions match TRBD1. With V trimmed by 5 bases and J by 0 bases, 8 bases remained unmatched. Germline CDR1 SGHVS, CDR2 FNYEAQ. The CDR3 runs to 18 residues. The CDR3, as DNA: TGTGCCAGCAGCGTGACGGGGACAGGGTCCTCTGGGGCCAACGTCCTGACTTTC. Translation gives CASSVTGTGSSGANVLTF.

This clone was found a few times. V usage is TRBV6-5 and J usage is TRBJ1-1; weak D call: TRBD1 (5 bases). V was cut by 3 bases and J by 4 bases, with 12 bases left in between. The CDR3 totals 14 residues. Germline V gene sequence: CDR1 MNHEY, CDR2 SVGAGI. CDR3 sequence reads: CASSYSQGGTEAFF. The CDR3 region has the DNA TGTGCCAGCAGTTATAGTCAGGGCGGCACTGAAGCTTTCTTT.

This chain joins TRBV29-1 and TRBJ1-3, with D uncertain. Germline V lookup: CDR1 SQVTM, CDR2 ANQGSEA. V was trimmed by 2 bases and J by 1 base, leaving 9 bases between them. The CDR3 is made up of 14 amino acids. In DNA form, the CDR3 reads TGCAGCGTTGAAAAATCCCTATCTGGAAACACCATATATTTT. Translated: CSVEKSLSGNTIYF.

This chain joins TRBV6-5 and TRBJ2-1, with D possibly being TRBD1 (6 bases). Trimming stripped 8 bases from V and 5 bases from J, with 13 bases between. Germline assignment: CDR1 MNHEY and CDR2 SVGAGI. The CDR3 has 13 amino acids. The CDR3 region is CASSGVNDNEQFF. In nucleotides, the CDR3 is TGTGCCAGCTCAGGGGTCAACGACAATGAGCAGTTCTTC.

V is TRBV28 and J is TRBJ2-1; TRBD1 is a possible D gene (7 bases). There are 14 residues in the CDR3. Germline CDR1 is MDHEN and CDR2 is SYDVKM. Trimming took off 6 bases at V and 7 bases at J, with 16 bases between the two ends. CDR3 bases: TGTGCCAGCAGACCCCCAGGGGGGTCAAATGAGCAGTTCTTC. It is translated as CASRPPGGSNEQFF.

V usage is TRBV7-9 and J usage is TRBJ1-6; 8 bases map to TRBD1. The CDR3 length is 15 residues. Germline trimming cut 4 bases from V and 9 bases from J; bases unmatched to any gene: 8. Germline V gene sequence: CDR1 SEHNR, CDR2 FQNEAQ (reference sequence). In nucleotides, the CDR3 is TGTGCCAGCAGCTCAGGGACAGGCGGGTTTTCACCCCTCCACTTT. This sequence encodes CASSSGTGGFSPLHF.

This chain links TRBV6-6 with TRBJ2-7; 10 bases are shared with TRBD2. Germline V gene sequence: CDR1 MNHNY, CDR2 SVGAGI (reference sequence). With 7 bases clipped from V and 6 bases from J, the junction kept 9 bases outside the gene matches. CDR3 length equals 14 residues. The DNA of the CDR3 is TGTGCCAGCACCCCAGCGGGGGGGCCCGCCGAGCAGTACTTC. Translating it yields CASTPAGGPAEQYF.

The CDR3 DNA reads TGTGCCAGCATCCAATCAGATACGCAGTATTTT. Amino acid sequence: CASIQSDTQYF. The chain has TRBV6-6 and TRBJ2-3; D not certain. The CDR3 totals 11 residues. The ends were cut back, 7 bases at V and 4 bases at J, with 6 bases in the middle. The germline V gene has CDR1 MNHNY and CDR2 SVGAGI (reference sequence).

The rearrangement joins TRBV27 to TRBJ2-7, with D uncertain. The CDR3 has 12 amino acids. Per the germline V gene, CDR1 is MNHEY and CDR2 is SMNVEV (reference sequence). V lost 5 bases and J lost 0, with 5 bases in between. CDR3 coding DNA: TGTGCCAGCAGTCCCAGCTCCTACGAGCAGTACTTC. Translation gives CASSPSSYEQYF.

The chain joins TRBV5-1 to TRBJ2-5; tentatively, D is TRBD2 (5 bases). Germline-derived CDR1 and CDR2 are SGHRS and YFSETQ. Trimming shortened V by 6 bases and J by 1 base, and 13 bases separated the two germline ends. This CDR3 contains 14 residues. The CDR3 sequence: CASKDRGFQETQYF. Here the CDR3 DNA reads TGCGCCAGCAAAGACCGGGGTTTCCAAGAGACCCAGTACTTC.

This clone was recorded once. The chain joins TRBV7-9 to TRBJ2-7; D possibly corresponds to TRBD1 (6 bases). Germline V gene lookup returns CDR1 SEHNR and CDR2 FQNEAQ (reference sequence). The CDR3 covers 16 residues. Trimming pared 5 bases from V and 0 bases from J, leaving 17 bases between. The CDR3 coding sequence is TGTGCCAGCAGCCCGTCAACGGGACAAAGCTCCTACGAGCAGTACTTC. This gives the protein CASSPSTGQSSYEQYF.

The chain employs TRBV13 and TRBJ2-2; a weak D match, TRBD1 (6 bases). The CDR3 has 14 amino acids. The V end lost 8 bases, the J end lost 1 base, and 11 bases lay between the germline ends. Germline V gene sequence: CDR1 PRHDT, CDR2 FYEKMQ (reference sequence). The CDR3 nucleotides are TGTGCCAGCGGGGGCGGAATGAACACCGGGGAGCTGTTTTTT. The encoded protein is CASGGGMNTGELFF. Combining the CDR3 with reference TRBV13 and TRBJ2-2 gives the whole variable domain AAGVIQSPRHLIKEKRETATLKCYPIPRHDTVYWYQQGPGQDPQFLISFYEKMQSDKGSIPDRFSAQQFSDYHSELNMSSLELGDSALYFCASGGGMNTGELFFGEGSRLTVL.

This chain joins TRBV2 and TRBJ2-5; 10 bases are shared with TRBD2. The trim removed 7 bases at V and 6 bases at J, leaving 11 bases unmatched. CDR3 length equals 15 residues. Germline-derived CDR1 and CDR2 are SNHLY and FYNNEI. The CDR3 sequence: CASIISGGAEKTQYF. CDR3 DNA: TGTGCCAGCATTATCAGCGGGGGGGCGGAAAAGACCCAGTACTTC.

The CDR3 spells CASSQGQGARVGNTIYF. The CDR3 DNA follows: TGCGCCAGCAGCCAAGGCCAGGGGGCACGAGTTGGAAACACCATATATTTT. The rearrangement links TRBV4-1 to TRBJ1-3; TRBD1 matches at 8 bases. The CDR3 is 17 residues long. Germline V lookup: CDR1 MGHRA, CDR2 YSYEKL. V was clipped by 1 base and J by 3 bases; unmatched bases: 8.

V and J are TRBV7-8 and TRBJ1-1; 11 nucleotides line up with TRBD1. There are 17 residues in the CDR3. Per germline, CDR1 SGHVS and CDR2 FQNEAQ. The ends lost 5 bases at V and 4 bases at J; junction bases unmatched: 12. CDR3 amino acids: CASSTPGQGVLGTEAFF. The DNA for the CDR3 is TGTGCCAGCAGCACACCGGGACAGGGGGTTCTGGGCACTGAAGCTTTCTTT.

The chain links TRBV2 to TRBJ2-1; 9 bases align to TRBD2. This CDR3 region has 14 residues. Germline lookup yields CDR1 SNHLY and CDR2 FYNNEI. V lost 3 bases to trimming and J lost 7 bases; unmatched junction nucleotides: 4. Written as DNA, the CDR3 is TGTGCCAGCAGTGAGGGCGGGGGGGATAATGAGCAGTTCTTC. As protein: CASSEGGGDNEQFF.

This clone is judged medium-sized. The same CDR3 also results from other DNA sequences found in this sample. The rearrangement joins TRBV10-3 to TRBJ2-5; 14 bases map to TRBD2. With V trimmed by 0 bases and J by 5 bases, 8 bases remained unmatched. Germline CDR1 reads ENHRY; CDR2 reads SYGVKD. The CDR3 is 18 amino acids. Written as DNA, the CDR3 is TGTGCCATCAGTGAGTCGCTCGGGACTAGCGGGGGTCGGGAGACCCAGTACTTC. Protein sequence: CAISESLGTSGGRETQYF.